This T cell receptor beta chain was captured by sequencing in a study of tumor-infiltrating lymphocytes in localized non-small cell lung cancer. Sequencing used immunoSEQ multiplex PCR; TCRdb keeps in-frame clones, though not all of them. The table records around 16,000 clones, about three quarters of them present only once. The material sequenced was lung tumor tissue. The sequence derives from a human donor with non-small cell lung cancer.

This chain's CDR3 is CASSGYMTGMNQPQHF. CDR3 in DNA: TGTGCCAGTAGCGGCTATATGACAGGGATGAATCAGCCCCAGCATTTT. The V gene is TRBV19, the J gene TRBJ1-5, with TRBD1 matching 7 bases. This CDR3 is built from 16 residues. After removal of 6 bases from V and 4 bases from J, the junction contained 12 bases not matched to a gene. Germline lookup yields CDR1 LNHDA and CDR2 SQIVND (reference sequence). Complete variable domain (other parts from reference TRBV19 and TRBJ1-5): DGGITQSPKYLFRKEGQNVTLSCEQNLNHDAMYWYRQDPGQGLRLIYYSQIVNDFQKGDIAEGYSVSREKKESFPLTVTSAQKNPTAFYLCASSGYMTGMNQPQHFGDGTRLSIL.